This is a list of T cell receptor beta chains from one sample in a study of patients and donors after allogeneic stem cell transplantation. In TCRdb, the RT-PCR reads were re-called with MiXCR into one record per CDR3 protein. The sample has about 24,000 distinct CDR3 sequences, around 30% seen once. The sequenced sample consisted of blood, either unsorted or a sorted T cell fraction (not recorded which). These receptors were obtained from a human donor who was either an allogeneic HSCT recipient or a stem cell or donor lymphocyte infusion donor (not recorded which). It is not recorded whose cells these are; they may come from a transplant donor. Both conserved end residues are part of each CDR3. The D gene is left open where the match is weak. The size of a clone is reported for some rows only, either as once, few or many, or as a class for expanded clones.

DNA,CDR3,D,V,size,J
TGTGCCATCAGTGAGGACAGGGTGGGCTATGGCTACACCTTC,CAISEDRVGYGYTF,TRBD1,TRBV10-3,many,TRBJ1-2
TGTGCCAGCAGCCCCACACTGAGGGGGGGAGCGGGAGCTTTCTTT,CASSPTLRGGAGAFF,.,TRBV6-1,.,TRBJ1-1
TGTGCCACCAGTGACCCCGGACTGACTAGCTACACCTTC,CATSDPGLTSYTF,.,TRBV24-1,.,TRBJ1-2
TGTGCCACCAGTCCGACTAGCGGGGGGGCAGATACGCAGTATTTT,CATSPTSGGADTQYF,TRBD2,TRBV24-1,.,TRBJ2-3
TGCGCCAGCAGCCGGGGACAGGGTGGAGGCTACACCTTC,CASSRGQGGGYTF,TRBD1,TRBV4-1,.,TRBJ1-2
TGTGCCAGCAGTTCCGCGGCGGACCAGTACTTC,CASSSAADQYF,.,TRBV6-2/TRBV6-3,.,TRBJ2-5
TGTGCCAGCAGTTCGGGGGGGACAGCGAGTAATCAGCCCCAGCATTTT,CASSSGGTASNQPQHF,TRBD1,TRBV27,.,TRBJ1-5
TGCGCCAGCAGCTTGGATGGACATAGCAATCAGCCCCAGCATTTT,CASSLDGHSNQPQHF,.,TRBV5-1,many,TRBJ1-5
TGCGCCAGCAGCCTTCAGTCTCCAGGCACAGATACGCAGTATTTT,CASSLQSPGTDTQYF,.,TRBV5-1,.,TRBJ2-3
TGTGCCAGCAGGGAGCATTATGGCTACACCTTC,CASREHYGYTF,.,TRBV6-7,.,TRBJ1-2
TGCAGTGCTAGCCCGGGGGGGGTAGGGCAGCCCCAGCATTTT,CSASPGGVGQPQHF,.,TRBV20-1,many,TRBJ1-5
TGTGCCAGCAGCCTCTTAGACAGGGACACTGAAGCTTTCTTT,CASSLLDRDTEAFF,TRBD1,TRBV3-1,.,TRBJ1-1
TGTGTTACTCTGACAGCTAACTATGGCTACACCTTC,CVTLTANYGYTF,.,TRBV28,.,TRBJ1-2
TGTGCCAGCAGTCCTCCGGTAGGTCAACATCAGTACTTC,CASSPPVGQHQYF,.,TRBV12-3/TRBV12-4,.,TRBJ2-4
TGTGCCAGCAGCCACAGTAATCCGGCGGGTGAGCAGTTCTTC,CASSHSNPAGEQFF,.,TRBV3-1,.,TRBJ2-1
TGCAGTTGCCGACTAGCGCACAATGAGCAGTTCTTC,CSCRLAHNEQFF,TRBD2,TRBV20-1,few,TRBJ2-1
TGCAGTGCCAGGGGCAGGTGGAACACTGAAGCTTTCTTT,CSARGRWNTEAFF,.,TRBV20-1,few,TRBJ1-1
TGTGCCAGCAGACGCGAGCAGTCTGTAAACACCATATATTTT,CASRREQSVNTIYF,.,TRBV6-1,few,TRBJ1-3
TGCGCCAGCAGCCAAGTGATGACAGGGGGCAATGAGCAGTTCTTC,CASSQVMTGGNEQFF,TRBD1,TRBV4-3,.,TRBJ2-1
TGCAGTGGGAGATTCAAGGGGGGCGAAAAACTGTTTTTT,CSGRFKGGEKLFF,.,TRBV20-1,few,TRBJ1-4
TGTGCCACCAGCAGAGACGTCGGACAGGGGGTTTCTTACGAGCAGTACTTC,CATSRDVGQGVSYEQYF,TRBD1,TRBV15,few,TRBJ2-7
TGCAGTGCTAGAGGAACAGGGAGAGCTTTCTTT,CSARGTGRAFF,.,TRBV20-1,few,TRBJ1-1